A selection of T cell receptor beta chains follows, all from one sample in a study of Graves' ophthalmopathy and Graves' hyperthyroidism. TCRdb independently ran MiXCR on the multiplex PCR reads; one entry per CDR3 protein. The sample lists 560,000 or so distinct CDR3 sequences; roughly 40% were seen once. Sequenced sample: peripheral blood or thyroid tissue (not recorded which). Every receptor here comes from an adult man with Graves' hyperthyroidism. The CDR3 runs from the conserved cysteine through the conserved F or W. The D gene is left open where the match is weak. Size is stated for part of the rows, as once, few or many counts, or as a class when the clone is expanded.

clone_size j_call d_call v_call cdr3_aa cdr3_nt
- TRBJ2-7 - TRBV25-1 CASSFSYPREFVSERDEQYF TGTGCCAGCAGTTTTTCCTACCCTCGGGAGTTCGTGTCAGAGAGAGACGAGCAGTACTTC
few TRBJ2-7 - TRBV11-1 CASSFRDRGLLAGHGEQYF TGTGCCAGCAGCTTCCGGGACAGGGGGTTACTAGCGGGACACGGCGAGCAGTACTTC
many TRBJ1-5 - TRBV27 CASSATWGASQPQHF TGTGCCAGCAGTGCGACATGGGGAGCGAGTCAGCCCCAGCATTTT
- TRBJ2-3 TRBD2 TRBV20-1 CSARAATGTSGRQDTQYF TGCAGTGCTAGAGCCGCTACCGGGACTAGCGGGAGACAAGATACGCAGTATTTT
many TRBJ1-1 - TRBV19 CASSPLRSADTEAFF TGTGCCAGTAGTCCTCTAAGGTCCGCGGACACTGAAGCTTTCTTT
- TRBJ1-1 TRBD1 TRBV2 CASTKQGYTEAFF TGTGCCAGCACTAAACAGGGGTATACTGAAGCTTTCTTT
many TRBJ2-2 - TRBV12-3/TRBV12-4 CASRTGTLNTGELFF TGTGCCAGCAGAACCGGGACCTTAAACACCGGGGAGCTGTTTTTT
many TRBJ2-7 TRBD1 TRBV12-3/TRBV12-4 CASSPGQGTYEQYF TGTGCCAGCAGCCCCGGACAGGGCACCTACGAGCAGTACTTC
many TRBJ1-5 - TRBV20-1 CSARAREGIRNQPQHF TGCAGTGCTAGAGCGCGGGAAGGGATTCGCAATCAGCCCCAGCATTTT
many TRBJ2-2 - TRBV5-1 CASSLAAGRLTGELFF TGCGCCAGCAGCTTGGCTGCGGGACGACTGACCGGGGAGCTGTTTTTT
- TRBJ2-7 TRBD1 TRBV19 CASSNDRGHHNEQYF TGTGCCAGTAGCAACGACAGGGGGCATCACAATGAGCAGTACTTC
few TRBJ1-1 TRBD1 TRBV3-1 CASSRRQGGNTEAFF TGTGCCAGCAGCCGAAGACAGGGAGGTAACACTGAAGCTTTCTTT
- TRBJ2-5 - TRBV7-9 CASGFAGGGETQYF TGTGCCAGCGGCTTCGCCGGGGGCGGTGAGACCCAGTACTTC
few TRBJ1-1 TRBD1 TRBV19 CASNEPGQGLNTEAFF TGTGCCAGTAATGAGCCGGGACAGGGCCTAAACACTGAAGCTTTCTTT
many TRBJ1-2 - TRBV5-1 CASSLIDRGYTF TGCGCCAGCAGCTTGATAGATCGTGGCTACACCTTC
- TRBJ1-2 - TRBV7-9 CASSFERDGYTF TGTGCCAGCAGCTTTGAGAGGGACGGCTACACCTTC
many TRBJ2-7 - TRBV14 CASSPRSAWGYEQYF TGTGCCAGCAGCCCCCGCAGCGCCTGGGGTTACGAGCAGTACTTC
- TRBJ2-7 - TRBV19 CASSIAPSYEQYF TGTGCCAGTAGTATAGCGCCTTCCTACGAGCAGTACTTC
once TRBJ2-4 - TRBV7-2 CASSLMGAQGIDIQYF TGTGCCAGCAGCTTAATGGGTGCCCAGGGGATAGACATTCAGTACTTC
- TRBJ1-5 - TRBV6-5 CASYTPGNQPQHF TGTGCCAGCTATACCCCCGGGAATCAGCCCCAGCATTTT
many TRBJ1-5 - TRBV20-1 CSARGTDNQPQHF TGCAGTGCTAGAGGCACAGACAATCAGCCCCAGCATTTT
many TRBJ1-2 - TRBV7-8 CASSLAARSMSGYTF TGTGCCAGCAGCTTAGCGGCCAGGAGCATGAGTGGCTACACCTTC
many TRBJ1-2 TRBD1 TRBV7-2 CASSLGPGTDTF TGTGCCAGCAGCTTAGGCCCCGGGACAGACACCTTC
- TRBJ1-1 TRBD1 TRBV19 CASKMTGFVPEAFF TGTGCCAGTAAAATGACAGGGTTTGTCCCTGAAGCTTTCTTT
many TRBJ2-7 - TRBV20-1 CSARGPSSREQYF TGCAGTGCTAGAGGTCCGTCCTCCCGCGAGCAGTACTTC
- TRBJ2-2 - TRBV5-1 CASSFPGVTGELFF TGCGCCAGCAGCTTCCCCGGAGTCACCGGGGAGCTGTTTTTT
many TRBJ2-1 TRBD2 TRBV7-9 CASSLTSGGADQFF TGTGCCAGCAGCCTAACTAGCGGGGGGGCTGATCAGTTCTTC
- TRBJ1-2 - TRBV24-1 CATSFGRNYGYTF TGTGCCACCAGTTTTGGCAGGAACTATGGCTACACCTTC
many TRBJ2-7 - TRBV7-9 CASSPAQGWVNEQYF TGTGCCAGCAGCCCGGCCCAGGGGTGGGTGAACGAGCAGTACTTC
- TRBJ2-3 - TRBV5-4 CASSSTGLGTDTQYF TGTGCCAGCAGCTCGACTGGACTGGGCACAGATACGCAGTATTTT
many TRBJ2-5 - TRBV11-2 CASSLDWGTETQYF TGTGCCAGCAGCTTAGATTGGGGGACCGAGACCCAGTACTTC
- TRBJ1-2 TRBD1 TRBV5-1 CASSLLGQGSYGYTF TGCGCCAGCAGCTTGCTGGGACAGGGGAGCTATGGCTACACCTTC
- TRBJ2-3 - TRBV5-1 CASRRDTTASTDTQYF TGCGCCAGCAGAAGGGACACCACGGCGAGCACAGATACGCAGTATTTT
- TRBJ1-4 TRBD1 TRBV5-1 CASSSQGALEKLFF TGCGCCAGCAGCTCACAGGGGGCGCTGGAAAAACTGTTTTTT